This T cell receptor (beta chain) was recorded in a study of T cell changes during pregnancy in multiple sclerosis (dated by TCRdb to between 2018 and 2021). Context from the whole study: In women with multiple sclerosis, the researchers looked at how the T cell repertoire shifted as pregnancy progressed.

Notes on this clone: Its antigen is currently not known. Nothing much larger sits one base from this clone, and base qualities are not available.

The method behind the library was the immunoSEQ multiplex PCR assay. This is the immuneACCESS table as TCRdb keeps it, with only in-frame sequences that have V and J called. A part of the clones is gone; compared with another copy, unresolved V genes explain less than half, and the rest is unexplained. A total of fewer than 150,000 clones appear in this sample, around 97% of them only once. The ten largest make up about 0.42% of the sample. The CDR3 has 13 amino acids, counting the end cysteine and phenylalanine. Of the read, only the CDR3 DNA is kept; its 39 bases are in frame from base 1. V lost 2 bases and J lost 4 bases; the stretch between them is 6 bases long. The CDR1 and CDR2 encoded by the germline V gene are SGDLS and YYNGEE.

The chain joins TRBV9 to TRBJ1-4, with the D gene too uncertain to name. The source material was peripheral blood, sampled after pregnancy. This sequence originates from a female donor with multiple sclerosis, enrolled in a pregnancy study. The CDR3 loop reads CASSVNGNEKLFF. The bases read TGTGCCAGCAGCGTTAACGGTAATGAAAAACTGTTTTTT.